This TCR beta chain was identified during a study of cytomegalovirus exposure and HLA in healthy donors. Regarding the study as a whole: In a later analysis, compared with equally common non-associated chains, HLA-associated beta chains were more expanded.

Details on this clone: What it recognizes is unknown.

V was clipped by 4 bases and J by 5 bases; unmatched bases: 11. This CDR3 has 15 amino acids. CDR1 and CDR2 (germline): SGHRS, YFSETQ. Donors showed nominal health when sampled, although they likely had unrecorded immune exposures. Vbeta (60) and Jbeta (13) primers were used in the PCR. Profiling relied on immunoSEQ multiplex PCR, and the TCRdb table lists in-frame clones only, not all of them. The data show 100,000 to 140,000 clones, around 73% seen once. The gene calls are TRBV5-1 and TRBJ2-7, with 8 bases identical to TRBD1. The sequence came from a man younger than 40 in good health and CMV-seronegative. The sequenced sample consisted of PBMCs. CDR3 in DNA: TGCGCCAGCAGCACAATCCCAGGGGGCATTGACGAGCAGTACTTC. Translation: CASSTIPGGIDEQYF.